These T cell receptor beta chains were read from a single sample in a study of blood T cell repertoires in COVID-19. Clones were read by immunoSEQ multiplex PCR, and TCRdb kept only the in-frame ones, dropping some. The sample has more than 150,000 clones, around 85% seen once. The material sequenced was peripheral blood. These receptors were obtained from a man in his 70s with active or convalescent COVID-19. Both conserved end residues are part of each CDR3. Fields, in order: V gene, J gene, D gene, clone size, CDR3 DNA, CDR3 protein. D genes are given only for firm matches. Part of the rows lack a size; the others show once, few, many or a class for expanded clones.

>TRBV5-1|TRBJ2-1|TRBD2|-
TGCGCCAGCAGCAGTGGACTAGCGGGAGCCAATGAGCAGTTCTTC
CASSSGLAGANEQFF
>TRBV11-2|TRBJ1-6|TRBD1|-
TGTGCCAGCACCTCAGGGGGCGCCCCGTCACCCCTCCACTTT
CASTSGGAPSPLHF
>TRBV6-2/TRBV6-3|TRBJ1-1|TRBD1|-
TGTGCCAGCAGTAAACGGACAGGTCGGGACTTGAACACTGAAGCTTTCTTT
CASSKRTGRDLNTEAFF
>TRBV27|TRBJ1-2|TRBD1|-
TGTGCCAGCAGGCAACCGGGACAGGGCCCCTATGGCTACACCTTC
CASRQPGQGPYGYTF
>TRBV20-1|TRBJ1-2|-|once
TGCAGTGCTAGGCCACGGGGCTACACCTTC
CSARPRGYTF
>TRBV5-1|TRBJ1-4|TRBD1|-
TGCGCCAGCAGTTCGACAGGGACCGGTGAAAAACTGTTTTTT
CASSSTGTGEKLFF
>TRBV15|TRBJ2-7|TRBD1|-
TGTGCCACCAGCCGGGACAGAGAAACCTACGAGCAGTACTTC
CATSRDRETYEQYF
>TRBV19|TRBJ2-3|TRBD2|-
TGTGCCAGTAGTAATCCAGCGGGGGGGCTAACAGATACGCAGTATTTT
CASSNPAGGLTDTQYF
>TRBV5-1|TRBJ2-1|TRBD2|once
TGCGCCAGCAGCCCCTCGGGAGGGGCCTACAATGAGCAGTTCTTC
CASSPSGGAYNEQFF
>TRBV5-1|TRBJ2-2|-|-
TGCGCCAGCAGCACAACCGGGAAACGGAACACCGGGGAGCTGTTTTTT
CASSTTGKRNTGELFF
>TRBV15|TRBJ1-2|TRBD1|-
TGTGCCACCAGTACTCAGGGGGCGGGCGACTATGGCTACACCTTC
CATSTQGAGDYGYTF
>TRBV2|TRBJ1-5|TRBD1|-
TGTGCCAGCAATGGTATGGGACAGGGGACTAGCAATCAGCCCCAGCATTTT
CASNGMGQGTSNQPQHF
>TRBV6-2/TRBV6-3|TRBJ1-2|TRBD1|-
TGTGCCAGCAACCCTGACAGGGCCTATGGCTACACCTTC
CASNPDRAYGYTF
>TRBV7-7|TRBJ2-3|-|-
TGTGCTAGCAGCTTGACAGGCACAGATACGCAGTATTTT
CASSLTGTDTQYF
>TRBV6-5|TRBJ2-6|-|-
TGTGCCAGCAGTCCTTACAGGGTTGGGGCCAACGTCCTGACTTTC
CASSPYRVGANVLTF
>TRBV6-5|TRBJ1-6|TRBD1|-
TGTGCCAGCAGTTACTCTGGACAGGTGAATTCACCCCTCCACTTT
CASSYSGQVNSPLHF
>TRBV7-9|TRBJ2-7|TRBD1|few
TGTGCCAGCAGCCCCCCGACAGGGTCCTACGAGCAGTACTTC
CASSPPTGSYEQYF
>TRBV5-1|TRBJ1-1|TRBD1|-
TGCGCCAGCAGCTTGGTAGAGACAGGGGGCACTGAAGCTTTCTTT
CASSLVETGGTEAFF
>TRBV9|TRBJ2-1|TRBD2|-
TGTGCCAGCAGCCCTCGGCGGGAGGGGGGGGCCTACAATGAGCAGTTCTTC
CASSPRREGGAYNEQFF
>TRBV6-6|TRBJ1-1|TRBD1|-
TGTGCCAGCAGTGTCGGGACAGGGAGAACTGAAGCTTTCTTT
CASSVGTGRTEAFF
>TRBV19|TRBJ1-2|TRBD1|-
TGTGCCAGTAGTCTTCGACAGGGATCTAACTATGGCTACACCTTC
CASSLRQGSNYGYTF
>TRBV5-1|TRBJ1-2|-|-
TGCGCCAGCAGCTTGGTGGCACCGAATAACTATGGCTACACCTTC
CASSLVAPNNYGYTF
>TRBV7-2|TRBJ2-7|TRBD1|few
TGTGCCAGCCTCCTGACAGGGAACTACGAGCAGTACTTC
CASLLTGNYEQYF
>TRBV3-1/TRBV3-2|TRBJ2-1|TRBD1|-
TGTGCCAGCAGCCAAATCGACAGGGGAGGAGGCGAGCAGTTCTTC
CASSQIDRGGGEQFF
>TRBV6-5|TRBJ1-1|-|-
TGTGCCAGCAGTCCCTCTAGTAATCTGAACACTGAAGCTTTCTTT
CASSPSSNLNTEAFF
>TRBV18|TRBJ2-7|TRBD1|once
TGTGCCAGCTCAGCTAGGAGACAGGGCGGAACAGCCTCTAGCTCCTACGAGCAGTACTTC
CASSARRQGGTASSSYEQYF
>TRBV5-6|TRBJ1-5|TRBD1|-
TGTGCCAGCAGCTACACACGGACAGGGTACCGGAGCAATCAGCCCCAGCATTTT
CASSYTRTGYRSNQPQHF
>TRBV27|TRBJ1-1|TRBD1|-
TGTGCCAGCAGGGGGGTCAGGGGGACTGAAGCTTTCTTT
CASRGVRGTEAFF
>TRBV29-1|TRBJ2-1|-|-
TGCAGCGGGGGACTCCCAGGGAGGCTGGATGAGCAGTTCTTC
CSGGLPGRLDEQFF
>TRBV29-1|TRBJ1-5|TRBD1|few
TGCAGCGTGGGACAGGGAGTGGGTCAGCCCCAGCATTTT
CSVGQGVGQPQHF
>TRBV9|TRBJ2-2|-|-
TGTGCCAGCAGCCAGGACAGCTCCTACACCGGGGAGCTGTTTTTT
CASSQDSSYTGELFF
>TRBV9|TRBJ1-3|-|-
TGTGCCAGCAGCTCGGGAACTGGAAACACCATATATTTT
CASSSGTGNTIYF
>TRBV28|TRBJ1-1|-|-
TGTGCCAGCAGTACAGGGATTCCCACTGAAGCTTTCTTT
CASSTGIPTEAFF
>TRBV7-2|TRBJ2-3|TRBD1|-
TGTGCCAGCAGCTTCGGCAGGGGGCATCCGACAGATACGCAGTATTTT
CASSFGRGHPTDTQYF
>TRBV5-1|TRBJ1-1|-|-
TGCGCCAGCACTCTTAGTCGACAGCCGAACACTGAAGCTTTCTTT
CASTLSRQPNTEAFF
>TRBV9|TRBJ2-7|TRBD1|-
TGTGCCAGCAGCCAGGGACAGGGGGCGAGCGAGCAGTACTTC
CASSQGQGASEQYF
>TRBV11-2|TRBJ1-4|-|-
TGTGCCAGCAGCTACTCAACTAATGAAAAACTGTTTTTT
CASSYSTNEKLFF
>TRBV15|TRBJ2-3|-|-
TGTGCCACCAGCAGAGATTTGAGCTATATCACAGATACGCAGTATTTT
CATSRDLSYITDTQYF
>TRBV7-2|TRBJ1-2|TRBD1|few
TGTGCCAGCAGACGACGGACAGGGGGGGTCTATGGCTACACCTTC
CASRRRTGGVYGYTF
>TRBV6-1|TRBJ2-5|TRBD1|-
TGTGCCAGCAGTCCTGGACAGGTCGAGTCGGAGACCCAGTACTTC
CASSPGQVESETQYF
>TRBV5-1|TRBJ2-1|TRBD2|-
TGCGCCAGCAGCGCGACTAGCGGGAGTCTGAATGAGCAGTTCTTC
CASSATSGSLNEQFF